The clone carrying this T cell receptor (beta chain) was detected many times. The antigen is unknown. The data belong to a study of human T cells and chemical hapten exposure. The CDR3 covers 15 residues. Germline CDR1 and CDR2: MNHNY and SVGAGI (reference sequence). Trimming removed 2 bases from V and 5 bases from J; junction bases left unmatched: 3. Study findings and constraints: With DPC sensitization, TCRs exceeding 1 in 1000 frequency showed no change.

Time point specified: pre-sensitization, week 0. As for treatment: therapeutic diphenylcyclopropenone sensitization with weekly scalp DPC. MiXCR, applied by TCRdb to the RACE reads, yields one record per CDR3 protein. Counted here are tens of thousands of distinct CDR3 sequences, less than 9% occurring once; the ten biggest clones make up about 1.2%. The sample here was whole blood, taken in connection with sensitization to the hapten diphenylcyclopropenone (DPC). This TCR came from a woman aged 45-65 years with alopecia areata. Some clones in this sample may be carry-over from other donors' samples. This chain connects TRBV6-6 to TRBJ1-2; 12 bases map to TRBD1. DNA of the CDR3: TGTGCCAGCAGTTACCGGGGACAGGGGGCGTATGGCTACACCTTC. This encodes CASSYRGQGAYGYTF.